The 2 T cell receptor beta chains below all came from one sample that was sequenced in a study of T cells in Graves' hyperthyroidism and ophthalmopathy. Authors of the study amplified TCR beta CDR3 regions from RNA transcripts. Initially, a first-round RT-PCR of the TCR CDR3 employed the HTBI primer set. MiXCR was run by TCRdb on the multiplex PCR reads, yielding one entry per CDR3 protein. The data contain more than 300,000 distinct CDR3 sequences, about a fifth of them seen just once; the ten biggest clones take up about 38%. Sequenced input: blood. All receptors derive from a man between 18 and 35 years old with Graves' ophthalmopathy.

Many counts were recorded for this clonotype. J is TRBJ2-7 and V is TRBV7-8; 10 bases map to TRBD2. Germline CDR1 reads SGHVS; CDR2 reads FQNEAQ. Trimming removed 4 bases from V and 2 bases from J; junction bases left unmatched: 5. This CDR3 has 15 amino acids. CDR3 in DNA: TGTGCCAGCAGCTCCGTAGCGGGGGGCACCTACGAGCAGTACTTC. Its protein is CASSSVAGGTYEQYF.

This clonotype was detected many times. The chain uses TRBV7-8 and TRBJ2-1; no definite D call. Trimming took off 3 bases at V and 8 bases at J, with 11 bases between the two ends. The CDR3 has 13 amino acids. Per the germline V gene, CDR1 is SGHVS and CDR2 is FQNEAQ. CDR3 nucleotides: TGTGCCAGCAGCTTCCGCAGGTATCATGAGCAGTTCTTC. Its translation is CASSFRRYHEQFF. The whole variable domain, remainder taken from reference TRBV7-8 and TRBJ2-1, is GAGVSQSPRYKVAKRGQDVALRCDPISGHVSLFWYQQALGQGPEFLTYFQNEAQLDKSGLPSDRFFAERPEGSVSTLKIQRTQQEDSAVYLCASSFRRYHEQFFGPGTRLTVL.